This TCR beta chain appears in the sequencing data of a study of OX40 agonist ivuxolimab in advanced cancers. Study-wide context: Roughly two fifths of patients had received prior checkpoint inhibitor therapy.

CDR1 is SEHNR, CDR2 FQNEAQ, per germline (reference sequence). The CDR3 length is 15 residues. Trimming stripped 2 bases from V and 1 base from J, with 11 bases between. TCRdb's table, derived via immunoSEQ multiplex PCR, lists solely in-frame clones and lacks some. This sample carries some 100,000 clones, around four fifths of them seen once, and the ten largest clones take 0.9% to 1.2%. General study results and limits: The average count of expanded clones was higher among CD8+ T cells than among CD4+. At 0.1 to 3.0 mg/kg, clonal expansion of CD4+ and CD8+ blood T cells had occurred by week 6. A proportion of nonresponders additionally exhibited low normalized T-cell clonal expansion.

In the case of this clone: What it recognizes is unknown.

The chain joins TRBV7-9 to TRBJ2-5; D perhaps matches TRBD1 (5 bases). This sample comprised CD4+ or CD8+ T cells sorted from blood, obtained in a trial of the OX40 agonist ivuxolimab. The TCR originated in an adult with an advanced solid tumor such as melanoma, head and neck, liver or kidney cancer. CDR3 DNA sequence: TGTGCCAGCAGCTTAAACGGACACTTCCAAGAGACCCAGTACTTC. Translation: CASSLNGHFQETQYF. Full variable domain (rest looked up from reference TRBV7-9 and TRBJ2-5): DTGVSQNPRHKITKRGQNVTFRCDPISEHNRLYWYRQTLGQGPEFLTYFQNEAQLEKSRLLSDRFSAERPKGSFSTLEIQRTEQGDSAMYLCASSLNGHFQETQYFGPGTRLLVL.